This TCR beta chain was documented in a study of blood T cells in healthy people across ages. On this clonotype: Its antigen remains unidentified.

With a J-beta primer mix and a sample-barcoded 5' primer, a second PCR ran about 7 to 12 cycles. One entry per CDR3 protein, called by TCRdb with MiXCR from the 5' RACE reads. The sample includes more than 900,000 distinct CDR3 sequences, approximately 26% seen only once; the top ten take around 0.7%. Study-wide findings and caveats: Estimates of diversity drawn from one million T cells were considered underestimates. Long-lived donors carried more naive CD4+ cells and greater diversity than aged donors.

This CDR3 contains 15 residues. The germline gives CDR1 KGHDR, CDR2 SFDVKD. V lost 4 bases, J lost 13 bases, and 8 bases stayed unmatched. These sequences were also reported in another study, on T cells of mothers and their children. From that study: Related and unrelated pairs show TCR recombination output that thymic selection shapes similarly. The overlap seen between related mothers and children slightly exceeded that of unrelated pairs, though not significantly.

Material: blood. The sequence was collected from a girl aged 2 to 9 in good health. The chain is built from TRBV24-1 and TRBJ2-1, with 14 bases aligning to TRBD2. DNA for the CDR3: TGTGCCACCAGTGAAGATGGGACTAGCGGGAGCCCTCAGTTCTTC. This encodes CATSEDGTSGSPQFF.